The present TCR beta chain was sequenced within a study of blood T cells in healthy people across ages (dated by TCRdb to between 2014 and 2016). A note on the overall study: Template switching captured roughly one uniquely barcoded TCR beta cDNA molecule per two T cells in model experiments. To track age-related changes in TCR beta repertoire diversity, the study relied on deep sequencing normalized with unique cDNA molecular identifiers. The donors were divided into four age groups: young (average roughly 17 years), middle-aged (over 35), aged (approximately 59) and long-lived (82). To avoid experimental bias, donors of different ages were randomly spread across the sequencing lanes. Using the same blood draw, the study looked at two additional independent replicas of 1 million unique cDNA reads for two donors, one aged 18 to 30 and the other aged 80 or older. The paper's findings and limits, for the study overall: Conclusive comparison of naive and antigen-experienced compartments was prevented by the profiling of bulk unsorted PBMCs. As age increased, observed TCR beta diversity per million T cells dropped in a roughly linear way, and a significant reduction was already evident by age 40. The long-lived group showed more naive CD4+ T cells, fewer expanded clones and increased TCR diversity than the aged group, suggesting age selection. Estimates of total diversity based on one million sequenced T cells were considered lower bounds and underestimates. The CMV infection status of donors was not known, potentially confounding age-related changes in expanded clonotypes. A strong correlation was found between observed TCR beta diversity and the percentage of naive T cells measured by flow cytometry.

The donors were a few dozen Caucasian individuals from Russia, aged roughly 6 to 90 years, who were systemically healthy. Each donor gave 8.5 to 10 milliliters of peripheral blood, collected into EDTA-treated Vacutainer tubes. Ficoll-Paque density-gradient centrifugation was used to isolate PBMCs, with at least 6.5 million per sample. Trizol reagent was used to extract total RNA from PBMCs, with at least 5.5 micrograms per sample. The percentages of naive CD45RAhigh/CD27high T cells were determined by flow cytometry on a PBMC aliquot from every donor. The CDR3 runs 14 amino acids, cysteine and phenylalanine included. Only CDR3 DNA is held: 42 bases, read in frame from base 1. Receptors were amplified or captured by 5' RACE. The instrument was an Illumina HiSeq 2500. A second roughly 6 to 11 cycle PCR used a sample-barcoded 5' primer and a J-beta primer mix. Each TCR beta cDNA molecule received a unique molecular identifier from a template-switch 5' adaptor carrying 12 random nucleotides. Each sample yielded at least 2.5 million CDR3-containing paired-end reads. First-strand cDNA synthesis was performed from all RNA using the Mint cDNA synthesis kit, with priming by a TRBC-specific oligonucleotide. Following uracil-DNA glycosylase treatment, all cDNA underwent a first 18-cycle PCR with the universal primers M1SS and BC2_uni_R. The source study handled its data this way. Each sample was normalized by randomly selecting 1 million high-quality reads, each carrying a distinct molecular identifier. Instead of being binned into consensus sequences, reads with shared molecular identifiers were discarded. MiTCR, with a Q25 quality threshold and the strictest error-elimination algorithm, was used for CDR3 identification, clonotype clustering and error correction. A nonparametric unseen species model with Euler transformation was used to estimate a lower bound on total TCR beta diversity. The public sequencing data were trimmed at Q25 with fastp and processed into clonotypes with MiXCR by TCRdb, which kept only in-frame beta chains. Rows with a matching CDR3 protein are joined into one entry that keeps the most common DNA and genes. The V and J calls come from TCRdb's annotation, not from the publication. In this sample the table shows hundreds of thousands of distinct CDR3 sequences, over 40% of which occur a single time. Roughly 14% of the sample rests with the top ten.

Remarks on this clonotype: Its cognate antigen has yet to be identified. No qualities accompany the bases; no much larger clone lies one base away.

Sequencing input: blood. The chain is made from TRBV21-1 and TRBJ2-7; the D call TRBD1 from the table was never checked on the DNA. TRBV21-1 is a recognized pseudogene. This receptor was identified in an elderly woman in good health. In nucleotides, the sequence is TGTGCCAGCAGCAAGGACAGGGTTGCCTACGAGCAGTACTTC. This gives the protein CASSKDRVAYEQYF.